This T cell receptor beta chain came from a study of blood T cells in healthy people across ages. The use of a sample-barcoded 5' primer and a J-beta primer mix characterized a second PCR of roughly 6 to 11 cycles. TCRdb reprocessed the 5' RACE reads via MiXCR and lists one record per CDR3 protein. The sample records 450,000 to 650,000 distinct CDR3 sequences, less than 25% being singletons. With 8 bases clipped from V and 3 bases from J, the junction kept 6 bases outside the gene matches. This CDR3 has 13 residues. In germline, CDR1 is KGHSH, CDR2 LQKENI. The table lists this clonotype with many counts. The sample was also linked to a second study, of T cells of mothers and their children.

The receptor was isolated from a boy aged 5-17 years in good health. The specimen was blood. V usage is TRBV18 and J usage is TRBJ2-5; TRBD1 agrees at 7 bases. In nucleotides, the CDR3 is TGTGCCAGCAGCCCGGGACAGAAAGAGACCCAGTACTTC. This encodes CASSPGQKETQYF.